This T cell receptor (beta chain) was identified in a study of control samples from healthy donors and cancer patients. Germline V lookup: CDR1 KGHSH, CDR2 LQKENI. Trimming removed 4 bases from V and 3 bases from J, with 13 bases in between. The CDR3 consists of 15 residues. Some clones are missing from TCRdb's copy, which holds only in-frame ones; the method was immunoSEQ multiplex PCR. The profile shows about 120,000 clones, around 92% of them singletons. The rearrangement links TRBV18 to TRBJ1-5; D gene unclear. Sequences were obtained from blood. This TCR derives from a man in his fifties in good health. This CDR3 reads CASSRFGESNQPQHF. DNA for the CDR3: TGTGCCAGCTCACGGTTCGGGGAATCCAATCAGCCCCAGCATTTT.